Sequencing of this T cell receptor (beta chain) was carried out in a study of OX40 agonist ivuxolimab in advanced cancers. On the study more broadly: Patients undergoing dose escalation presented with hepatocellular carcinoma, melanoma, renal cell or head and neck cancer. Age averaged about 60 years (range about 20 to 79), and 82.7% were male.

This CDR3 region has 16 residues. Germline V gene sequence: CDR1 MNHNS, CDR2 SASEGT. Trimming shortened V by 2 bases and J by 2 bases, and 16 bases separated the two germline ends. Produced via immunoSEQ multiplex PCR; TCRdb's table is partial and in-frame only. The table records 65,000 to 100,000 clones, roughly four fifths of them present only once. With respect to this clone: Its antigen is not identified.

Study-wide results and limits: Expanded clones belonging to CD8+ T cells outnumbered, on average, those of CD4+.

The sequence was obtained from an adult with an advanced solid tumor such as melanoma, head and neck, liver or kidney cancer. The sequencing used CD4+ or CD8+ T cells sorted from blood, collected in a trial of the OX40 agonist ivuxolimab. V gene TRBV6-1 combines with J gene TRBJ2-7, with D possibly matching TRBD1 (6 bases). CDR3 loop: CASSEKGQGFTYEQYF. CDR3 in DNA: TGTGCCAGCAGTGAAAAAGGGCAGGGGTTTACCTACGAGCAGTACTTC.